One TCR beta chain is described in this entry. The antigen remains undetermined. This entry comes from a study of OX40 agonist ivuxolimab in advanced cancers. About the study: Patients with prior anti-PD-1, anti-PD-L1 or anti-CTLA-4 therapy were eligible; approximately 37% had some.

Profiled with immunoSEQ multiplex PCR; TCRdb holds only in-frame clones, not every one. The sample gives approximately 84,000 clones, roughly 89% of which show up once; roughly 0.18% is in the top ten. Study outcomes and limitations: In general, CD8+ T cells held more expanded clones than CD4+ did, on average.

There are 15 residues in the CDR3. The V gene's germline CDR1 is MGHRA and CDR2 YSYEKL. V lost 4 bases and J lost 4, with 16 bases in between. The receptor comes from an adult with an advanced solid tumor such as melanoma, head and neck, liver or kidney cancer. This chain joins TRBV4-1 and TRBJ1-1, with unresolved D. This material consisted of CD4+ or CD8+ T cells sorted from blood, taken in a trial of the OX40 agonist ivuxolimab. The CDR3 loop is CASSPTDLLGTEAFF. The CDR3 coding sequence is TGCGCCAGCAGCCCGACGGACCTTCTAGGCACTGAAGCTTTCTTT.